Sequencing of this TCR beta chain was carried out in a study of post-analysis software for immune sequencing data. Overall study context: Included courses were relapsing-remitting and secondary progressive multiple sclerosis; progressive-relapsing multiple sclerosis was also included. Study results and caveats: Multiple sclerosis patients showed significantly lower normalized Chao1 diversity than controls did. Relative to controls, patients had about five TRBV segments at higher frequency, with TRBV5-6, TRBV5-1 and TRBV20-1 among these.

This clonotype was recorded a few times. The antigen is not known. Sequencing libraries made from TCR beta cDNA carried unique molecular identifiers. TCRdb reprocessed the PCR reads with MiXCR, giving one entry per CDR3 protein. Among roughly 800,000 distinct CDR3 sequences listed, approximately 53% were seen once. The CDR3 is made up of 15 amino acids. The V and J ends lost 0 bases and 0 bases, in that order; junction bases with no gene match: 2. Per germline, CDR1 DFQATT and CDR2 SNEGSKA (reference sequence). This clonotype was sampled from a girl aged 5 to 17 with multiple sclerosis. The chain couples TRBV20-1 to TRBJ2-7; 10 bases are a match to TRBD2. The sequenced sample was blood. As DNA, the CDR3 is TGCAGTGCTAGAGATTCTAGCGGGAGCTCCTACGAGCAGTACTTC. It yields the protein CSARDSSGSSYEQYF.